Listed below are T cell receptor beta chains from one sample, sequenced in a study of Ad26.COV2.S vaccination and SARS-CoV-2 variants. Assay used: immunoSEQ multiplex PCR; TCRdb lists only in-frame clones, some missing. Of 350,000 to 500,000 clones listed, around 90% are singletons. Material: peripheral blood, obtained in a trial of Ad26.COV2.S vaccine versus placebo. The receptor set was obtained from a person aged 18 to 65 who received the Ad26.COV2.S COVID-19 vaccine or a placebo. The CDR3 runs from the conserved cysteine through the conserved F or W. D genes are given only for firm matches. A row's size may be missing; if present it is once, few, many or a size class.

d_call	v_call	j_call	clone_size	cdr3_nt	cdr3_aa
.	TRBV6-6	TRBJ1-2	.	TGTGCCAGCAGTCGATCTGTCACAGCTCGTTTC	CASSRSVTARF
.	TRBV29-1	TRBJ2-1	.	TGCAGCGTCGGTCGACCTCGGGGGAATCTTAGGAATGAGCAGTTCTTC	CSVGRPRGNLRNEQFF
TRBD2	TRBV18	TRBJ2-7	.	TGTGCCAGCTCACCACCGGGAGTAGCGGGAGGGTACGAGCAGTACTTC	CASSPPGVAGGYEQYF
.	TRBV4-3	TRBJ1-3	.	TGCGCCAGCAGCCAAGATCGGGGGGAGGGAAACACCATATATTTT	CASSQDRGEGNTIYF
TRBD1	TRBV2	TRBJ1-2	once	TGTGCCAGCAGTGAGCCCAGGGGGGACTATGGCTACACCTTC	CASSEPRGDYGYTF
.	TRBV7-6	TRBJ2-2	.	TGTGCCAGCAGCTTAAGGGGGGCTAGCGGAGGGAACACCGGGGAGCTGTTTTTT	CASSLRGASGGNTGELFF
.	TRBV2	TRBJ2-7	.	TGTGCCAGCAGTGTGGCGCCCAGGAGCTCCTACGAGCAGTACTTC	CASSVAPRSSYEQYF
.	TRBV28	TRBJ2-7	.	TGTGCCAGCAGGATGTCGGGGCAGGGGCGATCCTACGAGCAGTACTTC	CASRMSGQGRSYEQYF
.	TRBV18	TRBJ2-5	.	TGTGCCAGCTCACCAGGGACTCTGGAGAGAGAGACCCAGTACTTC	CASSPGTLERETQYF
.	TRBV12-5	TRBJ2-7	.	TGTGCTAGTGGTTTCCCCTCTTTTAAGACCTACGAGCAGTACTTC	CASGFPSFKTYEQYF
.	TRBV7-2	TRBJ2-2	many	TGTGCCAGCAGCAACCGGGACAAAACCGGGGAGCTGTTTTTT	CASSNRDKTGELFF
.	TRBV30	TRBJ2-3	.	TGTGCCTGGAGTGACGAAAACAGCTACACAGATACGCAGTATTTT	CAWSDENSYTDTQYF
TRBD2	TRBV5-1	TRBJ2-1	.	TGCGCCAGCAGCGCCATAGCGGGAGTGAACAATGAGCAGTTCTTC	CASSAIAGVNNEQFF
.	TRBV28	TRBJ2-5	.	TGTGCCAGCAGCCTAAGGGTAGAGGGGCAAGAGACCCAGTACTTC	CASSLRVEGQETQYF
TRBD1	TRBV10-3	TRBJ2-1	.	TGTGCCATCAGTGAGTCTGGACAGGGGGCCTACAATGAGCAGTTCTTC	CAISESGQGAYNEQFF
TRBD2	TRBV7-2	TRBJ2-1	.	TGTGCCAGCAGCTTACTAGGACTAGCGGGAGGCCCTCAGTTCTTC	CASSLLGLAGGPQFF
.	TRBV3-1/TRBV3-2	TRBJ2-1	few	TGTGCCAGCAGCCACGTCGACAATGAGCAGTTCTTC	CASSHVDNEQFF
TRBD1	TRBV10-1	TRBJ2-1	.	TGCGCCAGCAGTGAGTACAGGGGATATTTCGGTGAGCAGTTCTTC	CASSEYRGYFGEQFF
.	TRBV18	TRBJ2-7	.	TGTGCCAGCTCACCGCGAGCAGAGAAGGACGAACAGTACTTC	CASSPRAEKDEQYF
.	TRBV6-5	TRBJ2-7	once	TGTGCCAGCAGTTACTCGTACGGCGGCGACGAGCAGTACTTC	CASSYSYGGDEQYF
.	TRBV19	TRBJ2-7	.	TGTGCCAGTTCCCGACTGTACTCCTACGAGCAGTACTTC	CASSRLYSYEQYF
.	TRBV20-1	TRBJ2-2	.	TGCAGTGCCCACAGGGCCGGGGAGCTGTTTTTT	CSAHRAGELFF
.	TRBV18	TRBJ1-1	.	TGTGCCAGCTCACCACCGATGGGCACTGAAGCTTTCTTT	CASSPPMGTEAFF
TRBD2	TRBV19	TRBJ2-3	.	TGTGCCAGTGGATTACTAGCGGGAGGGCCAGATACGCAGTATTTT	CASGLLAGGPDTQYF
.	TRBV27	TRBJ2-5	.	TGTGCCAGACCTCAGGGTCAAGAGACCCAGTACTTC	CARPQGQETQYF
TRBD1	TRBV18	TRBJ1-2	few	TGTGCCAGCTCACAAGGGACAGGGAAGGGCTACACCTTC	CASSQGTGKGYTF
.	TRBV5-4	TRBJ1-2	.	TGTGCCAGCAGCCCTGACAGACACTATGGCTACACCTTC	CASSPDRHYGYTF
TRBD1	TRBV9	TRBJ2-5	.	TGTGCCAGCAGCGGGACAGGGGGCGCGGGAGAGACCCAGTACTTC	CASSGTGGAGETQYF
.	TRBV6-5	TRBJ2-5	.	TGTGCCAGCAGTTACTCTTTTAGAGAAGAGACCCAGTACTTC	CASSYSFREETQYF
.	TRBV4-2	TRBJ1-6	few	TGTGCCAGCAGCCAACCCACGGCAGGGTGGGGGTCACCCCTCCACTTT	CASSQPTAGWGSPLHF
.	TRBV6-5	TRBJ2-7	.	TGTGCCAGCAGTTCCTACGGGGCACGCTACGAGCAGTACTTC	CASSSYGARYEQYF
.	TRBV19	TRBJ2-2	few	TGTGCCAGTAGTAGCGGACTAACGCCCACCGGGGAGCTGTTTTTT	CASSSGLTPTGELFF
.	TRBV7-9	TRBJ2-5	.	TGTGCCAGCAGCCCACGGACCCAACCATGGGAGACCCAGTACTTC	CASSPRTQPWETQYF
.	TRBV6-5	TRBJ1-1	.	TGTGCCAGCAGCCAACAGCGGGGGGCGAGGACTGAAGCTTTCTTT	CASSQQRGARTEAFF
.	TRBV5-8	TRBJ1-1	.	TGTGCCAGCAGCTTGCACCTGAGCACTGAAGCTTTCTTT	CASSLHLSTEAFF
TRBD2	TRBV18	TRBJ2-7	.	TGTGCCAGCTCATCTCCGGGACTAGCGGGAGGCGTTGAGCAGTACTTC	CASSSPGLAGGVEQYF
TRBD1	TRBV28	TRBJ2-7	.	TGTGCCAGCAGTTTATTGGCGGGGACAGGGCCCCGCGAGCAGTACTTC	CASSLLAGTGPREQYF
.	TRBV19	TRBJ1-5	.	TGTGCCAGTAGTTTCTTAATCAGCAATCAGCCCCAGCATTTT	CASSFLISNQPQHF
.	TRBV6-5	TRBJ2-7	.	TGTGCCAGCAGTTACACCGGGGGCAACGAGCAGTACTTC	CASSYTGGNEQYF
.	TRBV27	TRBJ2-7	.	TGTGCCAGCGGTCTAGGGGGAGAGCAGTACTTC	CASGLGGEQYF
TRBD2	TRBV6-2/TRBV6-3	TRBJ2-3	.	TGTGCCAGCAGTTACGGCCTAGCGGGGAGCACAGATACGCAGTATTTT	CASSYGLAGSTDTQYF
.	TRBV27	TRBJ1-3	.	TGTGCCAGCAGTGTGGGGGGCAGCGGAAACACCATATATTTT	CASSVGGSGNTIYF
.	TRBV6-6	TRBJ2-1	.	TGTGCCAGCAATTCAGGGGGGTCCTACAATGAGCAGTTCTTC	CASNSGGSYNEQFF